This T cell receptor beta chain is from a study of blood T cell repertoires in COVID-19. Background on the study: The samples span acute and convalescent COVID-19 from the United States, Italy and Spain. T cells, B-cell-depleted T cells, or PBMCs provided the cDNA or gDNA that served as material.

Here immunoSEQ multiplex PCR was the method, and the copy in TCRdb shows in-frame clones only, minus some. This sample carries about 200,000 clones, roughly 82% of them seen once, and the ten largest clones take approximately 5%. The sequence was collected from a man in his forties with acute COVID-19. The sample was PBMCs or T cells enriched from blood (not recorded which).

CDR3 loop: CASSHVAYSLPYEQYF. In DNA, the CDR3 is TGCGCCAGCAGCCACGTAGCGTATTCCTTGCCCTACGAGCAGTACTTC. V gene TRBV5-1 combines with J gene TRBJ2-7, with a weak D call TRBD2 (5 bases). The V gene lost 4 bases and the J gene lost 2 bases, with 19 bases spanning the gap. The length of the CDR3 is 16 residues. Germline V gene lookup returns CDR1 SGHRS and CDR2 YFSETQ.